This is a list of T cell receptor beta chains from one sample in a study of blood T cell repertoires in COVID-19. This table comes from immunoSEQ multiplex PCR, and its TCRdb copy is limited to in-frame clones, with some not included. In the table there are fewer than 250,000 clones, more than 85% of which are singletons. The sample was peripheral blood. The receptors were gathered from a middle-aged man with acute or convalescent COVID-19. The CDR3 runs from the conserved cysteine through the conserved F or W. A D gene is named only where the DNA matches it firmly. Some rows mark clone size as missing; the rest say once, few, many or name a class of expanded clone.

clone_size: -; v_call: TRBV11-2; j_call: TRBJ1-1; d_call: -; cdr3_nt: TGTGCCAGCAGCGTGAATACAGGGACTGAAGCTTTCTTT; cdr3_aa: CASSVNTGTEAFF
clone_size: -; v_call: TRBV9; j_call: TRBJ2-1; d_call: TRBD2; cdr3_nt: TGTGCCAGCAGCGTTAGAGCGGGGGGGCTGAATGAGCAGTTCTTC; cdr3_aa: CASSVRAGGLNEQFF
clone_size: -; v_call: TRBV7-6; j_call: TRBJ2-1; d_call: -; cdr3_nt: TGTGCCAGCAGCTTAACAGCTCCCTCCTACAATGAGCAGTTCTTC; cdr3_aa: CASSLTAPSYNEQFF
clone_size: -; v_call: TRBV6-1; j_call: TRBJ2-4; d_call: TRBD1; cdr3_nt: TGTGCCAGCAGTGAAGACAGGGGGAAGCTTTTAGCCAAAAACATTCAGTACTTC; cdr3_aa: CASSEDRGKLLAKNIQYF
clone_size: -; v_call: TRBV2; j_call: TRBJ1-4; d_call: -; cdr3_nt: TGTGCCAGCACCAAAGACTTTATAAATGAAAAACTGTTTTTT; cdr3_aa: CASTKDFINEKLFF
clone_size: -; v_call: TRBV6-5; j_call: TRBJ2-1; d_call: TRBD1; cdr3_nt: TGTGCCAGCACGCCCGGCAGGGGGCCCTACAATGAGCAGTTCTTC; cdr3_aa: CASTPGRGPYNEQFF
clone_size: -; v_call: TRBV6-2/TRBV6-3; j_call: TRBJ2-1; d_call: -; cdr3_nt: TGTGCCAGCAGGCCTAAGGGGGGAGGGTACAATGAGCAGTTCTTC; cdr3_aa: CASRPKGGGYNEQFF
clone_size: -; v_call: TRBV10-3; j_call: TRBJ1-2; d_call: -; cdr3_nt: TGTGCCATCAGTGTTGGGCAGTCTTATGGCTACACCTTC; cdr3_aa: CAISVGQSYGYTF
clone_size: -; v_call: TRBV15; j_call: TRBJ2-7; d_call: -; cdr3_nt: TGTGCCACCAGCGCCAGGGGGGCTCCGGGACAAGGCGTCGAGCAGTACTTC; cdr3_aa: CATSARGAPGQGVEQYF
clone_size: -; v_call: TRBV19; j_call: TRBJ1-5; d_call: TRBD1; cdr3_nt: TGTGCCAGCAGACAGGGTTCGCGCAATCAGCCCCAGCATTTT; cdr3_aa: CASRQGSRNQPQHF
clone_size: -; v_call: TRBV2; j_call: TRBJ2-1; d_call: TRBD2; cdr3_nt: TGTGCCAGCTCGGGACTAGCGGGAGCTGGTGAGCAGTTCTTC; cdr3_aa: CASSGLAGAGEQFF
clone_size: once; v_call: TRBV14; j_call: TRBJ1-2; d_call: -; cdr3_nt: TGTGCCAGCAGCCTCGGGACTGACTATGGCTACACCTTC; cdr3_aa: CASSLGTDYGYTF
clone_size: -; v_call: TRBV3-1/TRBV3-2; j_call: TRBJ2-7; d_call: TRBD2; cdr3_nt: TGTGCCAGCGGGGGGGGACGTGACGAGCAGTACTTC; cdr3_aa: CASGGGRDEQYF
clone_size: -; v_call: TRBV6-5; j_call: TRBJ1-6; d_call: TRBD1; cdr3_nt: TGTGCCAGCATGCTCAGACAGGGCACTAATTCACCCCTCCACTTT; cdr3_aa: CASMLRQGTNSPLHF
clone_size: -; v_call: TRBV12-3/TRBV12-4; j_call: TRBJ2-5; d_call: -; cdr3_nt: TGTGCCAGCAGGCAAGGGAGTCAAGAGACCCAGTACTTC; cdr3_aa: CASRQGSQETQYF
clone_size: -; v_call: TRBV5-1; j_call: TRBJ2-1; d_call: TRBD2; cdr3_nt: TGCGCCAGCAGCTTCGGGGGGGCTGGCGATGAGCAGTTCTTC; cdr3_aa: CASSFGGAGDEQFF
clone_size: -; v_call: TRBV7-9; j_call: TRBJ1-1; d_call: -; cdr3_nt: TGTGCCAGCAGCTTACAAACTGAAGCTTTCTTT; cdr3_aa: CASSLQTEAFF
clone_size: -; v_call: TRBV3-1/TRBV3-2; j_call: TRBJ2-3; d_call: -; cdr3_nt: TGTGCCAGCAGCCAAGATTACTCGGGAGCAGATACGCAGTATTTT; cdr3_aa: CASSQDYSGADTQYF
clone_size: once; v_call: TRBV6-4; j_call: TRBJ2-2; d_call: -; cdr3_nt: TGTGCCAGCACCGACGGTAACAGGAACACCGGGGAGCTGTTTTTT; cdr3_aa: CASTDGNRNTGELFF
clone_size: -; v_call: TRBV5-6; j_call: TRBJ2-3; d_call: TRBD1; cdr3_nt: TGTGCCAGCAGCATGGCCGGGACAGGATCAGATACGCAGTATTTT; cdr3_aa: CASSMAGTGSDTQYF
clone_size: -; v_call: TRBV6-1; j_call: TRBJ1-1; d_call: -; cdr3_nt: TGTGCCAGCAGTGACAGGGTGGCTGAAGCTTTCTTT; cdr3_aa: CASSDRVAEAFF
clone_size: -; v_call: TRBV29-1; j_call: TRBJ2-1; d_call: TRBD1; cdr3_nt: TGCAGCGTAAGCCGGGACAGGGCTTTCAATGAGCAGTTCTTC; cdr3_aa: CSVSRDRAFNEQFF
clone_size: -; v_call: TRBV11-3; j_call: TRBJ1-1; d_call: -; cdr3_nt: TGTGCCAGCAGCTTAGAGGGCAGGGGAGAAGCTTTCTTT; cdr3_aa: CASSLEGRGEAFF
clone_size: -; v_call: TRBV10-3; j_call: TRBJ2-1; d_call: -; cdr3_nt: TGTGCCATCAGTGCCACTGGCGGGAAAAATGAGCAGTTCTTC; cdr3_aa: CAISATGGKNEQFF
clone_size: -; v_call: TRBV28; j_call: TRBJ2-2; d_call: -; cdr3_nt: TGTGCCAGCAGTAAAACGGGGATGAACACCGGGGAGCTGTTTTTT; cdr3_aa: CASSKTGMNTGELFF
clone_size: once; v_call: TRBV9; j_call: TRBJ1-1; d_call: -; cdr3_nt: TGTGCCAGCAGCGTAGTAGACCAATCCATGGCGGGTGAAGCTTTCTTT; cdr3_aa: CASSVVDQSMAGEAFF
clone_size: -; v_call: TRBV2; j_call: TRBJ1-5; d_call: TRBD1; cdr3_nt: TGTGCCAGCAGTGGGGAGGACAGGGGGCGTCAGCCCCAGCATTTT; cdr3_aa: CASSGEDRGRQPQHF
clone_size: -; v_call: TRBV5-6; j_call: TRBJ1-3; d_call: -; cdr3_nt: TGTGCCAGCAGACAGGAGGGTCTCTCTGGAAACACCATATATTTT; cdr3_aa: CASRQEGLSGNTIYF
clone_size: -; v_call: TRBV27; j_call: TRBJ2-4; d_call: TRBD1; cdr3_nt: TGTGCCAGCAGTTCTAAGGGGACAGGGGTCACAGCCAAAAACATTCAGTACTTC; cdr3_aa: CASSSKGTGVTAKNIQYF
clone_size: -; v_call: TRBV3-1/TRBV3-2; j_call: TRBJ2-3; d_call: TRBD1; cdr3_nt: TGTGCCAGCAGCCCCAGGGGGTGGGGCACAGATACGCAGTATTTT; cdr3_aa: CASSPRGWGTDTQYF
clone_size: -; v_call: TRBV6-1; j_call: TRBJ1-3; d_call: -; cdr3_nt: TGTGCCAGCAATGACAGGCCTCTCCACTCTGGAAACACCATATATTTT; cdr3_aa: CASNDRPLHSGNTIYF
clone_size: -; v_call: TRBV11-2; j_call: TRBJ1-5; d_call: -; cdr3_nt: TGTGCCAGCAGCTCCCAGGAGGCAGGACCGCGCAATCAGCCCCAGCATTTT; cdr3_aa: CASSSQEAGPRNQPQHF
clone_size: -; v_call: TRBV10-3; j_call: TRBJ2-7; d_call: -; cdr3_nt: TGTGCCATCAGTGGACGAGGAGACGAGCAGTACTTC; cdr3_aa: CAISGRGDEQYF
clone_size: -; v_call: TRBV7-3; j_call: TRBJ2-3; d_call: -; cdr3_nt: TGTGCCAGCAGCCCCTACGTGGCTAGCCTCACAGATACGCAGTATTTT; cdr3_aa: CASSPYVASLTDTQYF
clone_size: -; v_call: TRBV11-3; j_call: TRBJ2-1; d_call: TRBD2; cdr3_nt: TGTGCCAGCAGCTTCGGAGCGGGGGGTTACAATGAGCAGTTCTTC; cdr3_aa: CASSFGAGGYNEQFF
clone_size: few; v_call: TRBV5-4; j_call: TRBJ2-2; d_call: -; cdr3_nt: TGTGCCAGCAGCTTGGGGAGCGGGGAGCTGTTTTTT; cdr3_aa: CASSLGSGELFF
clone_size: -; v_call: TRBV6-2/TRBV6-3; j_call: TRBJ1-2; d_call: -; cdr3_nt: TGTGCCAGCAGCAATTCCCAGGGAAACTATGGCTACACCTTC; cdr3_aa: CASSNSQGNYGYTF